These T cell receptor beta chains were read from a single sample in a study of shared clonotypes between healthy human individuals. Sequencing used immunoSEQ multiplex PCR; TCRdb keeps in-frame clones, though not all of them. Among 600,000 to 750,000 clones listed, roughly 70% were seen once. The sample was memory CD4+ T cells sorted from blood. These receptor sequences come from a woman aged 25 to 39 in good health. CDR3s include the opening cysteine and the closing phenylalanine or tryptophan. D genes are given only for firm matches. Size is omitted from some rows. Given values are once, few, many or a class for expanded clones.

.	TRBV28	.	TRBJ2-5	TGTGCCAGCAGTTTTCGTCGGGGATTGGAGACCCAGTACTTC	CASSFRRGLETQYF
.	TRBV7-9	.	TRBJ1-4	TGTGCCAGCAGCTTAGGTGGCATCAGAGAAAAACTGTTTTTT	CASSLGGIREKLFF
.	TRBV18	.	TRBJ1-1	TGTGCCAGCTCACCACAAGTCCCCGGAGAAGCTTTCTTT	CASSPQVPGEAFF
TRBD1	TRBV28	.	TRBJ2-3	TGTGCCAGCAGTCTGGTACAGGGGGGCACAGATACGCAGTATTTT	CASSLVQGGTDTQYF
.	TRBV7-3	few	TRBJ1-1	TGTGCCAGCAGCTTAGAAGGGACTGACACTGAAGCTTTCTTT	CASSLEGTDTEAFF
TRBD2	TRBV15	.	TRBJ2-5	TGTGCCACCAGCAGAGATCGGGGAGCGGGAGGGGAGACCCAGTACTTC	CATSRDRGAGGETQYF
.	TRBV14	.	TRBJ1-2	TGTGCCAGCAGCCAGGCCGAAGCTTTCTATGGCTACACCTTC	CASSQAEAFYGYTF
TRBD2	TRBV27	.	TRBJ2-7	TGTGCCAGCAGTTTCGCTAGCGGGAACGAGCAGTACTTC	CASSFASGNEQYF
TRBD2	TRBV7-3	.	TRBJ2-2	TGTGCCAGCAGCTTCGGCCTAGCGGACACCGGGGAGCTGTTTTTT	CASSFGLADTGELFF
.	TRBV6-5	.	TRBJ1-1	TGTGCCAGCAGCAACACTTTGACTGAAGCTTTCTTT	CASSNTLTEAFF
.	TRBV4-2	.	TRBJ2-5	TGTGCCAGCAGCCAAAGTTCCGGGGGAGGAGAGACCCAGTACTTC	CASSQSSGGGETQYF
.	TRBV6-6	.	TRBJ2-7	TGTGCCAGCAGTTACTCACGGTCTAGTTACGAGCAGTACTTC	CASSYSRSSYEQYF
.	TRBV5-8	.	TRBJ2-1	TGTGCCAGCAGTTTTCAGGGCCGCTCCTACAATGAGCAGTTCTTC	CASSFQGRSYNEQFF
.	TRBV11-2	.	TRBJ2-7	TGTGCCAGCAGCTTAGTGCGGAGGGCCCAGGGAGACGAGCAGTACTTC	CASSLVRRAQGDEQYF
.	TRBV5-6	.	TRBJ2-5	TGTGCCAGCAGCCCGGGGACGGAGACCCAGTACTTC	CASSPGTETQYF
.	TRBV28	.	TRBJ1-2	TGTGCCAGCAGTTTAAATCCGGGCTACACCTTC	CASSLNPGYTF
.	TRBV27	.	TRBJ2-5	TGTGCCAGCAGGACGACAGAAGAGACCCAGTACTTC	CASRTTEETQYF
.	TRBV27	.	TRBJ2-3	TGTGCTAGCCAGACTTTACGCACAGATACGCAGTATTTT	CASQTLRTDTQYF
TRBD1	TRBV6-1	.	TRBJ1-1	TGTGCCAGCAGTGAGACTACAGGGGTGAGAGCTTTCTTT	CASSETTGVRAFF
.	TRBV30	few	TRBJ1-1	TGTGCCTGGAACGCCGCGGGGGGTATGAACACTGAAGCTTTCTTT	CAWNAAGGMNTEAFF
.	TRBV10-2	.	TRBJ2-7	TGCGCCAGCAGTGAGGTTAACTCCTACGAGCAGTACTTC	CASSEVNSYEQYF
.	TRBV27	.	TRBJ2-6	TGTGCCAGCAGTTTATCAGGGACATCAGGGGCCAACGTCCTGACTTTC	CASSLSGTSGANVLTF
TRBD1	TRBV2	.	TRBJ2-1	TGTGCCAGCAGTGAATCCGGGACAGGAGGAGGACGGAAAGAGGGGGAGCAGTTCTTC	CASSESGTGGGRKEGEQFF
TRBD2	TRBV5-4	.	TRBJ2-7	TGCGCCAGCAGCTTGAGGACGGGAGGGAGTAACGAGCAGTACTTC	CASSLRTGGSNEQYF
.	TRBV30	few	TRBJ1-2	TGTGCCTGGAGTGGACCTGCGGGTGGCTACACCTTC	CAWSGPAGGYTF
.	TRBV27	many	TRBJ2-1	TGTGCCAGCAGTCCCTCCGGACCCCTGAGCTCCTACAATGAGCAGTTCTTC	CASSPSGPLSSYNEQFF
.	TRBV6-6	.	TRBJ2-5	TGTGCCAGCAGAACCGGAGGGGGGGAGACCCAGTACTTC	CASRTGGGETQYF
.	TRBV6-1	few	TRBJ2-7	TGTGCCAGTTGTATATCGGGATCCTACGAGCAGTACTTC	CASCISGSYEQYF
.	TRBV6-1	.	TRBJ1-1	TGTGCCAGCAGTACCAGGGGAGGGAACACTGAAGCTTTCTTT	CASSTRGGNTEAFF
.	TRBV28	.	TRBJ1-4	TGTGCCAGCAGTTTACATAAGGGAGGCGCTGAAAAACTGTTTTTT	CASSLHKGGAEKLFF
.	TRBV7-3	.	TRBJ2-2	TGTGCCAGCAGCCCAACCTCGGCCGGGGAGCTGTTTTTT	CASSPTSAGELFF
.	TRBV7-8	.	TRBJ2-1	TGTGCCAGCAGCCGGTGGAATGAGCAGTTCTTC	CASSRWNEQFF
TRBD1	TRBV19	few	TRBJ2-5	TGTGCCAGTAGTTCCAGGGGGCGCAGGGAGACCCAGTACTTC	CASSSRGRRETQYF
TRBD2	TRBV7-8	few	TRBJ2-1	TGTGCCAGCAGCTTAGTGGTTGGGAGCGGGAGGGCCAACAATGAGCAGTTCTTC	CASSLVVGSGRANNEQFF
TRBD2	TRBV19	once	TRBJ2-2	TGTGCCAGTAGTACAGCGGGAGGGCCCGGGGAGCTGTTTTTT	CASSTAGGPGELFF
.	TRBV30	.	TRBJ2-4	TGTGCCTGGAGTGAACAGGCGGCCATTCAGTACTTC	CAWSEQAAIQYF
TRBD2	TRBV11-2	few	TRBJ2-3	TGTGCCAGCAGCTTGGGACTAGCGGGACGCACAGATACGCAGTATTTT	CASSLGLAGRTDTQYF
.	TRBV4-1	.	TRBJ2-3	TGCGCCAGCAGCCAATGGGGTGCACAGGATACGCAGTATTTT	CASSQWGAQDTQYF
.	TRBV2	few	TRBJ2-1	TGTGCCAGCGAACTTCTTTGGGGGTTAGTCAATGAGCAGTTCTTC	CASELLWGLVNEQFF
TRBD1	TRBV5-1	.	TRBJ1-5	TGCGCCAGCAGCCCGCGGACAGGCTCTTGGCCCCAGCATTTT	CASSPRTGSWPQHF
TRBD2	TRBV2	.	TRBJ2-7	TGTGCCAGCAGGGGGACTAGCGGGAGTATCGAGCAGTACTTC	CASRGTSGSIEQYF
.	TRBV25-1	.	TRBJ2-6	TGTGCCAGCAGTGCGTCGGGCTCTGGGGCCAACGTCCTGACTTTC	CASSASGSGANVLTF
.	TRBV20-1	.	TRBJ2-7	TGCAGTGCTAGAGTAGTTTTCGAGCAGTACTTC	CSARVVFEQYF
TRBD1	TRBV18	.	TRBJ2-5	TGTGCCAGCTCACCAGAGTCAGGGGGCTGGGAGACCCAGTACTTC	CASSPESGGWETQYF
.	TRBV10-3	.	TRBJ1-2	TGTGCCATCAGTGAGGCGGGGAACGGCTACACCTTC	CAISEAGNGYTF